The 5 T cell receptor beta chains below were found in one sample sequenced in a study of blood T cell repertoires in COVID-19. Only in-frame clones appear in the TCRdb table, and some are missing; sequencing was by immunoSEQ multiplex PCR. Here the sample spans 130,000 to 150,000 clones, 87% being singletons. Sequenced input: PBMCs or T cells enriched from blood (not recorded which). Receptor source: a woman in her thirties or forties who had been exposed to COVID-19.

The rearrangement links TRBV12-3 or TRBV12-4 to TRBJ1-5; no clear D. CDR3 length: 13 residues. Trimming pared 2 bases from V and 5 bases from J, leaving 7 bases between. The DNA of the CDR3 is TGTGCCAGCAGTTTACGCGGTGATCAGCCCCAGCATTTT. Translation: CASSLRGDQPQHF.

The V call is TRBV5-4, the J call TRBJ1-1; D is ambiguous. CDR3 length: 12 amino acids. V was trimmed by 5 bases and J by 1 base, leaving 6 bases between them. The germline gives CDR1 SGHNT, CDR2 YYREEE (reference sequence). The CDR3 is CASRSQNTEAFF. The CDR3 coding sequence is TGTGCCAGCAGATCCCAGAACACTGAAGCTTTCTTT.

CDR3 sequence: CASSLAGSGGQPQHF. The CDR3 DNA is TGCGCCAGCAGCTTGGCGGGGTCGGGGGGGCAGCCCCAGCATTTT. The chain joins TRBV5-1 to TRBJ1-5, with D tentatively TRBD1 (5 bases). The V gene lost 0 bases and the J gene lost 7 bases, with 14 bases spanning the gap. The CDR3 is 15 amino acids. Germline V gives CDR1 SGHRS, CDR2 YFSETQ.

The chain has TRBV15 and TRBJ2-7; 9 positions match TRBD1. The germline V gene encodes CDR1 LNHNV and CDR2 YYDKDF (reference sequence). The length of the CDR3 is 15 residues. The V and J ends lost 6 bases and 2 bases, in that order; junction bases with no gene match: 8. The CDR3 DNA reads TGTGCCACCAGAGGGTCGGGACAGGGCACCTACGAGCAGTACTTC. This sequence encodes CATRGSGQGTYEQYF.

This clone was seen more than once but under ten times. The chain has TRBV4-3 and TRBJ2-2, with D uncertain. Trimming left V 3 bases short and J 6 bases short, with 11 bases between. The CDR3 spans 14 residues. CDR1 is LGHNA, CDR2 YSLEER, per germline. The CDR3 coding sequence is TGCGCCAGCAGCCAGCATATTAGCCCCGGGGAGCTGTTTTTT. Its protein is CASSQHISPGELFF.